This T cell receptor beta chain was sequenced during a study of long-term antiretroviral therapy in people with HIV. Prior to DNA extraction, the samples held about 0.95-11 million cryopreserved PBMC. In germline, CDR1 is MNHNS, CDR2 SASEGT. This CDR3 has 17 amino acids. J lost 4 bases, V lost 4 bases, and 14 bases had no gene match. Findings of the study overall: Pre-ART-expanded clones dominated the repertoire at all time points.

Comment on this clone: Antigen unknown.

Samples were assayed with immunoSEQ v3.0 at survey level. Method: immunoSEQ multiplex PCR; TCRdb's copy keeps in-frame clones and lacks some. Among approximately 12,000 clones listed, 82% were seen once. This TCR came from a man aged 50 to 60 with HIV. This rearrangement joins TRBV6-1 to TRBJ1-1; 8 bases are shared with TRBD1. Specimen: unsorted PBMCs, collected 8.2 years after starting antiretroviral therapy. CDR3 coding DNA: TGTGCCAGCAGTGCCATGGGGTTGACAGGGGTGGGCACTGAAGCTTTCTTT. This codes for CASSAMGLTGVGTEAFF.